Following are 20 T cell receptor beta chains from one sample sequenced in a study of cytomegalovirus exposure and HLA in healthy donors. Use of 60 Vbeta and 13 Jbeta primers characterized the PCR. This table comes from immunoSEQ multiplex PCR, and its TCRdb copy is limited to in-frame clones, with some not included. The data hold 110,000 to 150,000 clones, with roughly 73% observed a single time. Sample: PBMCs. The receptors come from a female donor in good health and CMV-seronegative.

This clone appeared once. The chain carries TRBV30 and TRBJ1-1; D gene unclear. From germline, CDR1 is GTSNPN and CDR2 SVGIG (reference sequence). Trimming removed 0 bases from V and 5 bases from J, with 19 bases in between. This CDR3 is built from 16 residues. The CDR3 DNA reads as TGTGCCTGGAGTGTAGGGTCGGGGAGGTCTGGGACTGAAGCTTTCTTT. The encoded protein is CAWSVGSGRSGTEAFF.

The chain carries TRBV5-6 and TRBJ2-3, with 7 positions matching TRBD1. Looked up from germline, CDR1 is SGHDT and CDR2 is YYEEEE. The CDR3 covers 17 residues. With V trimmed by 3 bases and J by 0 bases, 10 bases remained unmatched. Written as DNA, the CDR3 is TGTGCCAGCAGCTCATACGGACAGGTAGGAAGCACAGATACGCAGTATTTT. Protein sequence: CASSSYGQVGSTDTQYF.

The chain employs TRBV7-3 and TRBJ2-2; the D is unclear. The ends were cut back, 2 bases at V and 0 bases at J, with 10 bases in the middle. The CDR3 has 16 amino acids. Germline CDR1 is SGHTA and CDR2 is FQGTGA. The DNA of the CDR3 is TGTGCCAGCAGCTTAGCAGGCCCCGCGAACACCGGGGAGCTGTTTTTT. It specifies CASSLAGPANTGELFF.

DNA for the CDR3: TGTGCCAGCAGTGACGCCAGGCCCTCCTACAATGAGCAGTTCTTC. Translated: CASSDARPSYNEQFF. This sequence joins TRBV2 and TRBJ2-1, with D unclear. This CDR3 spans 15 amino acids. Germline loops: CDR1 SNHLY, CDR2 FYNNEI. The V gene lost 3 bases and the J gene lost 0 bases, with 9 bases spanning the gap.

V is TRBV19 and J is TRBJ1-1, with 9 nucleotides matching TRBD1. The J segment lost 10 bases and the V segment lost 0 bases, leaving 6 bases of the junction unmatched. This CDR3 is 14 amino acids long. Germline CDR1 reads LNHDA; CDR2 reads SQIVND (reference sequence). CDR3: CASSIDFRQGGAFF. Written as DNA, the CDR3 is TGTGCCAGTAGTATAGACTTCCGACAGGGGGGAGCTTTCTTT.

This chain joins TRBV11-1 and TRBJ2-4; TRBD2 is a possible D gene (7 bases). Looked up from germline, CDR1 is SGHAT and CDR2 is FQDESV (reference sequence). V was shortened by 5 bases and J by 8 bases, with 16 bases between the two germline ends. The CDR3 runs 14 residues. DNA of the CDR3: TGTGCCAGCAGCCCCGGCGGGGGCTTAGACATTCAGTACTTC. It codes for CASSPGGGLDIQYF.

DNA of the CDR3: TGTGCCAGCTCACCAAAGCGGAACTATGGCTACACCTTC. Amino acids: CASSPKRNYGYTF. V usage is TRBV18 and J usage is TRBJ1-2, with D uncertain. Germline V gene data show CDR1 as KGHSH and CDR2 as LQKENI. Deletions cut 2 bases from V and 2 bases from J, with 6 bases between. There are 13 residues in the CDR3.

The chain carries TRBV18 and TRBJ2-7; no definite D call. This CDR3 comprises 13 residues. Trimming left V 0 bases short and J 2 bases short, with 5 bases between. The germline V gene has CDR1 KGHSH and CDR2 LQKENI. CDR3 nucleotides: TGTGCCAGCTCACCACCGTCAGCCTACGAGCAGTACTTC. Protein: CASSPPSAYEQYF.

This clone has a handful of counts. V is TRBV28 and J is TRBJ2-7, with 8 bases that match TRBD1. J gave up 6 bases and V 6 bases, and 10 bases lay outside the gene matches. The germline gives CDR1 MDHEN, CDR2 SYDVKM. The CDR3 spans 14 residues. The CDR3 reads CASRAGQVGGEQYF. CDR3 DNA: TGTGCCAGCAGGGCGGGACAGGTGGGGGGCGAGCAGTACTTC.

J is TRBJ1-6 and V is TRBV19, with a tentative D call TRBD1 (6 bases). Deletions cut 4 bases from V and 6 bases from J, with 10 bases between. CDR1 is LNHDA and CDR2 is SQIVND in the germline V gene (reference sequence). This CDR3 has 14 amino acids. The CDR3 nucleotides are TGTGCCAGTAGTACACAGGGTAGTAATTCACCCCTCCACTTT. It yields the protein CASSTQGSNSPLHF.

The chain's CDR3 is CASSTHGGTGANVLTF. CDR3 DNA: TGTGCCAGCAGTACCCACGGGGGAACTGGGGCCAACGTCCTGACTTTC. The rearrangement links TRBV28 to TRBJ2-6, with TRBD2 as a possible D gene (6 bases). The CDR3 spans 16 residues. Germline V gives CDR1 MDHEN, CDR2 SYDVKM. The V gene lost 5 bases and the J gene lost 2 bases, with 13 bases spanning the gap.

This chain connects TRBV28 to TRBJ1-1, with TRBD1 identical over 7 bases. Germline CDR1 is MDHEN and CDR2 is SYDVKM. V shed 2 bases, J shed 6 bases, and the junction held 9 bases outside the gene matches. This CDR3 region has 15 residues. The CDR3 DNA reads TGTGCCAGCAGTTTAGACAGGGCGTTAACCTCTGAAGCTTTCTTT. It translates to CASSLDRALTSEAFF.

This clone was found a few times. CDR3 DNA: TGTGCCAGCAGCCTCTACAGGGGTGAAGCTTTCTTT. This encodes CASSLYRGEAFF. This sequence joins TRBV28 and TRBJ1-1, with TRBD1 matching 7 bases. In germline, CDR1 is MDHEN, CDR2 SYDVKM. The ends lost 6 bases at V and 7 bases at J; junction bases unmatched: 5. This CDR3 has 12 amino acids.

Only a few counts were recorded for this clone. The chain couples TRBV7-8 to TRBJ2-7, with TRBD2 identical over 7 bases. Germline trimming cut 5 bases from V and 5 bases from J; bases unmatched to any gene: 12. The length of the CDR3 is 15 residues. Germline CDR1 reads SGHVS; CDR2 reads FQNEAQ. The CDR3 nucleotides read TGTGCCAGCAGCCCCCAGGATAGCGGGCCCCACGAGCAGTACTTC. It encodes CASSPQDSGPHEQYF.

The genes are TRBV6-5 and TRBJ1-2; possibly TRBD1 for D (6 bases). V lost 6 bases and J 8 bases, leaving 16 bases between the germline ends. Germline V gene sequence: CDR1 MNHEY, CDR2 SVGAGI. CDR3 length: 13 amino acids. CDR3 residues: CASSLWQGNGYTF. As DNA, the CDR3 is TGTGCCAGCAGCCTCTGGCAGGGGAACGGCTACACCTTC.

V and J are TRBV6-5 and TRBJ1-4; D is possibly TRBD1 (5 bases). Between the trimmed V and J ends, which lost 0 bases and 8 bases, there was a span of 10 bases. The CDR3 covers 14 residues. Germline lookup yields CDR1 MNHEY and CDR2 SVGAGI. The CDR3 region is CASSYSTVGEKLFF. CDR3 bases: TGTGCCAGCAGTTACTCGACAGTTGGAGAAAAACTGTTTTTT.

This clone was seen a single time. The chain is built from TRBV5-6 and TRBJ2-1; 8 bases fit TRBD1. Germline V lookup: CDR1 SGHDT, CDR2 YYEEEE. V lost 3 bases and J lost 5; bases outside the gene matches: 13. This CDR3 is built from 17 residues. CDR3 coding DNA: TGTGCCAGCAGCTCGCCCGGGACAGGAAGTCCCGACAATGAGCAGTTCTTC. Translation: CASSSPGTGSPDNEQFF.

This clone appeared a single time. This chain joins TRBV19 and TRBJ2-7; 8 positions match TRBD1. Germline V gives CDR1 LNHDA, CDR2 SQIVND (reference sequence). This CDR3 region has 15 residues. Trimming took 4 bases from V and 5 from J; bases not matched to a gene: 10. CDR3 sequence: CASSNGQGKSDEQYF. The CDR3 coding sequence is TGTGCCAGTAGTAACGGACAGGGAAAATCTGACGAGCAGTACTTC.

This sequence joins TRBV11-3 and TRBJ2-4; 13 nucleotides align to TRBD2. Germline V gives CDR1 SGHNT, CDR2 YENEEA. V dropped 5 bases and J dropped 0; count of bases not matched to a gene: 10. The CDR3 spans 19 residues. CDR3 loop: CASSVLQGTSGVAKNIQYF. CDR3 in DNA: TGTGCCAGCAGCGTTCTTCAGGGGACTAGCGGGGTAGCCAAAAACATTCAGTACTTC.

V and J are TRBV6-4 and TRBJ2-3; TRBD2 agrees at 10 bases. The length of the CDR3 is 16 residues. The V gene end was trimmed by 8 bases and the J gene end by 2 bases; junction bases not matched to a gene: 10. The germline CDR1 and CDR2 sequences are MRHNA and SNTAGT. The DNA of the CDR3 is TGTGCCAGCTCCACCCAAGCGGGGGGGCTCACAGATACGCAGTATTTT. Protein sequence: CASSTQAGGLTDTQYF.